This T cell receptor beta chain is from a study of Ad26.COV2.S vaccination and SARS-CoV-2 variants. At the level of the study: The study gave Ad26.COV2.S intramuscularly, once or twice 56 days apart.

The treatment here: about 20 received Ad26.COV2.S at low or high dose, single or two shots; about five received placebo; per-sample allocation not given. The investigators took samples on day 63 after the first vaccine or placebo injection. This Boston cohort included adults aged 18-55 years. The method was immunoSEQ multiplex PCR; TCRdb's version includes in-frame clones alone and lacks a portion of them. The sample lists some 250,000 clones; around 89% were seen once. Sample: peripheral blood, taken in a trial of Ad26.COV2.S vaccine versus placebo. The TCR comes from a person aged 18-65 years who received the Ad26.COV2.S COVID-19 vaccine or a placebo.

The CDR3, as DNA: TGTGCCAGCAGCTTTGCGGGGATCAACACCGGGGAGCTGTTTTTT. Its protein is CASSFAGINTGELFF. The chain combines TRBV7-2 with TRBJ2-2, with D maybe TRBD2 (6 bases). This CDR3 region has 15 residues. CDR1 SGHTA and CDR2 FQGNSA come from the germline V gene. Trimming took 3 bases from V and 2 from J, leaving 10 bases between them. Supplemented by reference TRBV7-2 and TRBJ2-2, the full variable domain reads GAGVSQSPSNKVTEKGKDVELRCDPISGHTALYWYRQSLGQGLEFLIYFQGNSAPDKSGLPSDRFSAERTGGSVSTLTIQRTQQEDSAVYLCASSFAGINTGELFFGEGSRLTVL.